Described below is a single TCR beta chain sequence and its context. This record comes from a study of blood T cell repertoires in COVID-19. Whole-study context: Spain, Italy and the United States supplied samples that represented acute and convalescent COVID-19. PBMCs, B-cell-depleted T cells, or T cells were the source of the cDNA or gDNA that made up the material.

CDR3 length equals 18 residues. CDR1 is SGHAT, CDR2 FQNNGV, per germline. Between the trimmed V and J ends, which lost 5 bases and 0 bases, there was a span of 17 bases. Authors' analysis steps: Quantification of nucleated cells was approximated via reference gene primer amplification. Generated by immunoSEQ multiplex PCR, the TCRdb table keeps only in-frame clones and is missing some. Clone size and the V and J calls come from that table; the DNA yielded D and trimming. The sample carries approximately 30,000 clones, roughly 90% recorded once. The TCR comes from a human donor in a cohort sampled during active COVID-19. This chain links TRBV11-2 with TRBJ2-6; the D is unclear. Sequenced sample: peripheral blood. The DNA of the CDR3 is TGTGCCAGCAGCCCCCGGCAGGTCGTTCTCTCTGGGGCCAACGTCCTGACTTTC. It encodes CASSPRQVVLSGANVLTF.